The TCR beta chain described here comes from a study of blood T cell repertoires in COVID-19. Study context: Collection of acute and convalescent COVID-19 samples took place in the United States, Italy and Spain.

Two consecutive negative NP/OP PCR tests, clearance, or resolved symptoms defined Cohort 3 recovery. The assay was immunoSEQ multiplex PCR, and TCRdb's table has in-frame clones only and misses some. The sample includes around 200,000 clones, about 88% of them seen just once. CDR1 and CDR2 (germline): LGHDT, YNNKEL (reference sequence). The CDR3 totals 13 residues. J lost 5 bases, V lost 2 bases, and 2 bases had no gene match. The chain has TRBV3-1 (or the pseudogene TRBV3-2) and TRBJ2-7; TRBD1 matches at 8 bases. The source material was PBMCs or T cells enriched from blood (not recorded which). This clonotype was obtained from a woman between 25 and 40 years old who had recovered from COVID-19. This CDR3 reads CASSQWTGNEQYF. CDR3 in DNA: TGTGCCAGCAGCCAATGGACAGGGAACGAGCAGTACTTC.